The rows below give T cell receptor beta chains drawn from one sample of a study of radiation and T cells in renal cell carcinoma. Some clones are missing from TCRdb's copy, which holds only in-frame ones; the method was immunoSEQ multiplex PCR. The sample records approximately 51,000 clones, 75% to 85% being singletons. Sequencing was performed on blood, taken from a patient whose treatment included radiotherapy and nephrectomy. These receptors were taken from a woman between 70 and 85 years old with renal cell carcinoma. Both conserved end residues are part of each CDR3. Fields, in order: J gene, V gene, D gene, clone size, CDR3 protein, CDR3 DNA. A D gene is named only where the DNA matches it firmly. A clone size is listed for some rows: how often the clone was seen (once, few, many), or a class if it is expanded.

j_call: TRBJ1-5
v_call: TRBV7-9
d_call: .
clone_size: few
cdr3_aa: CASSQTYQPQHF
cdr3_nt: TGTGCCAGCAGCCAGACCTATCAGCCCCAGCATTTT

j_call: TRBJ1-5
v_call: TRBV6-1
d_call: .
clone_size: few
cdr3_aa: CASSHEGVSNQPQHF
cdr3_nt: TGTGCCAGCAGCCACGAAGGCGTTAGCAATCAGCCCCAGCATTTT

j_call: TRBJ2-1
v_call: TRBV11-1
d_call: TRBD2
clone_size: .
cdr3_aa: CASSSRTSGDGVEQFF
cdr3_nt: TGTGCCAGCAGCTCACGGACTAGCGGGGACGGGGTTGAGCAGTTCTTC

j_call: TRBJ2-4
v_call: TRBV21-1
d_call: .
clone_size: .
cdr3_aa: CASNISWAKNIQYF
cdr3_nt: TGTGCCAGCAATATAAGCTGGGCCAAAAACATTCAGTACTTC

j_call: TRBJ2-7
v_call: TRBV6-5
d_call: .
clone_size: few
cdr3_aa: CASSYRQQSYEQYF
cdr3_nt: TGTGCCAGCAGTTACAGACAGCAATCCTACGAGCAGTACTTC

j_call: TRBJ2-7
v_call: TRBV30
d_call: .
clone_size: .
cdr3_aa: CAWSGLDYEQYF
cdr3_nt: TGTGCCTGGAGTGGGCTGGACTACGAGCAGTACTTC

j_call: TRBJ2-5
v_call: TRBV5-1
d_call: .
clone_size: .
cdr3_aa: CASSDGIQETQYF
cdr3_nt: TGCGCCAGTAGCGACGGAATCCAAGAGACCCAGTACTTC

j_call: TRBJ2-7
v_call: TRBV19
d_call: .
clone_size: .
cdr3_aa: CASSISPAYEQYF
cdr3_nt: TGTGCCAGTAGTATTTCCCCGGCCTACGAGCAGTACTTC

j_call: TRBJ2-3
v_call: TRBV14
d_call: .
clone_size: .
cdr3_aa: CASSGLALTDTQYF
cdr3_nt: TGTGCCAGCAGCGGGCTAGCGTTGACAGATACGCAGTATTTT

j_call: TRBJ2-1
v_call: TRBV7-2
d_call: TRBD2
clone_size: .
cdr3_aa: CASSLGASGTLGDEQFF
cdr3_nt: TGTGCCAGCAGCTTAGGAGCTAGCGGGACCCTGGGGGATGAGCAGTTCTTC

j_call: TRBJ2-3
v_call: TRBV9
d_call: .
clone_size: .
cdr3_aa: CASSVLGTDTQYF
cdr3_nt: TGTGCCAGCAGCGTTCTGGGGACAGATACGCAGTATTTT

j_call: TRBJ1-4
v_call: TRBV25-1
d_call: TRBD1
clone_size: few
cdr3_aa: CASSDLLGQGSGEKLFF
cdr3_nt: TGTGCCAGCAGCGATCTCCTTGGACAGGGGAGTGGGGAAAAACTGTTTTTT

j_call: TRBJ1-1
v_call: TRBV10-2
d_call: .
clone_size: .
cdr3_aa: CASSDQGITEAFF
cdr3_nt: TGCGCCAGCAGTGATCAGGGGATCACTGAAGCTTTCTTT

j_call: TRBJ2-4
v_call: TRBV18
d_call: .
clone_size: .
cdr3_aa: CASSPPGLAKNIQYF
cdr3_nt: TGTGCCAGCTCGCCTCCGGGACTAGCCAAAAACATTCAGTACTTC

j_call: TRBJ2-7
v_call: TRBV6-5
d_call: .
clone_size: .
cdr3_aa: CASSSGKAYEQYF
cdr3_nt: TGTGCCAGCAGTTCAGGGAAGGCCTACGAGCAGTACTTC

j_call: TRBJ2-1
v_call: TRBV7-9
d_call: TRBD2
clone_size: .
cdr3_aa: CASSFGTSGDEQFF
cdr3_nt: TGTGCCAGCAGCTTTGGGACTAGCGGGGACGAGCAGTTCTTC

j_call: TRBJ1-2
v_call: TRBV29-1
d_call: TRBD1
clone_size: .
cdr3_aa: CSVPDRGTDGYTF
cdr3_nt: TGCAGCGTTCCGGACAGGGGGACGGATGGCTACACCTTC

j_call: TRBJ2-3
v_call: TRBV7-2
d_call: .
clone_size: .
cdr3_aa: CASSHQEGRTDTQYF
cdr3_nt: TGTGCCAGCAGCCATCAAGAGGGTCGCACAGATACGCAGTATTTT

j_call: TRBJ2-5
v_call: TRBV19
d_call: .
clone_size: .
cdr3_aa: CASSMGRRETQYF
cdr3_nt: TGTGCCAGTAGTATGGGCCGCCGGGAGACCCAGTACTTC

j_call: TRBJ2-5
v_call: TRBV7-2
d_call: TRBD2
clone_size: .
cdr3_aa: CASSALGLAGTETQYF
cdr3_nt: TGTGCCAGCAGCGCCTTGGGACTAGCGGGAACAGAGACCCAGTACTTC

j_call: TRBJ2-1
v_call: TRBV5-8
d_call: .
clone_size: .
cdr3_aa: CASSFLGAGDNEQFF
cdr3_nt: TGTGCCAGCAGCTTTCTGGGGGCAGGGGACAATGAGCAGTTCTTC

j_call: TRBJ2-5
v_call: TRBV18
d_call: .
clone_size: .
cdr3_aa: CASSPPAETQYF
cdr3_nt: TGTGCCAGCTCACCGCCAGCGGAGACCCAGTACTTC

j_call: TRBJ1-2
v_call: TRBV2
d_call: TRBD1
clone_size: .
cdr3_aa: CASSQRQGNGYTF
cdr3_nt: TGTGCCAGCAGTCAACGACAGGGGAATGGCTACACCTTC

j_call: TRBJ2-4
v_call: TRBV19
d_call: .
clone_size: few
cdr3_aa: CASSAQTGDIQYF
cdr3_nt: TGTGCCAGTAGTGCTCAAACGGGGGACATTCAGTACTTC

j_call: TRBJ1-5
v_call: TRBV10-2
d_call: .
clone_size: few
cdr3_aa: CASSEGRGAGQPQHF
cdr3_nt: TGCGCCAGCAGTGAGGGCCGGGGGGCCGGTCAGCCCCAGCATTTT

j_call: TRBJ2-1
v_call: TRBV30
d_call: .
clone_size: .
cdr3_aa: CAWSVLNNEQFF
cdr3_nt: TGTGCCTGGAGTGTACTTAACAATGAGCAGTTCTTC

j_call: TRBJ2-7
v_call: TRBV5-1
d_call: TRBD1
clone_size: .
cdr3_aa: CASSLVGTAETEQYF
cdr3_nt: TGCGCCAGCAGCTTGGTTGGGACAGCTGAGACTGAGCAGTACTTC

j_call: TRBJ2-5
v_call: TRBV7-2
d_call: TRBD2
clone_size: .
cdr3_aa: CASSHRSGVGETQYF
cdr3_nt: TGTGCCAGCAGCCATAGGAGCGGGGTAGGAGAGACCCAGTACTTC

j_call: TRBJ2-7
v_call: TRBV5-8
d_call: .
clone_size: .
cdr3_aa: CASSGTGTFGSYEQYF
cdr3_nt: TGTGCCAGCAGCGGAACCGGGACTTTCGGCTCCTACGAGCAGTACTTC

j_call: TRBJ2-7
v_call: TRBV10-1
d_call: TRBD1
clone_size: .
cdr3_aa: CPSPPRTGGTYEQYF
cdr3_nt: TGCCCCTCGCCCCCCCGGACAGGGGGCACCTACGAGCAGTACTTC

j_call: TRBJ1-2
v_call: TRBV19
d_call: TRBD1
clone_size: .
cdr3_aa: CATATGEKNYGYTF
cdr3_nt: TGTGCCACTGCGACAGGGGAGAAAAACTATGGCTACACCTTC

j_call: TRBJ2-7
v_call: TRBV5-6
d_call: TRBD2
clone_size: .
cdr3_aa: CASRLAGGYEQYF
cdr3_nt: TGTGCCAGCAGACTAGCGGGAGGCTACGAGCAGTACTTC

j_call: TRBJ2-3
v_call: TRBV11-2
d_call: .
clone_size: .
cdr3_aa: CASSTRAADTQYF
cdr3_nt: TGTGCCAGCAGCACCAGGGCGGCAGATACGCAGTATTTT

j_call: TRBJ2-2
v_call: TRBV6-1
d_call: TRBD2
clone_size: .
cdr3_aa: CASSEEFEAGGLIGELFF
cdr3_nt: TGTGCCAGCAGTGAAGAGTTTGAGGCGGGGGGACTGATCGGGGAGCTGTTTTTT

j_call: TRBJ2-4
v_call: TRBV7-2
d_call: .
clone_size: .
cdr3_aa: CASRTGTTQNIQYF
cdr3_nt: TGTGCCAGCAGAACCGGGACAACCCAAAACATTCAGTACTTC

j_call: TRBJ1-1
v_call: TRBV5-4
d_call: .
clone_size: .
cdr3_aa: CASSFIGQGETEAFF
cdr3_nt: TGTGCCAGCAGCTTCATCGGGCAGGGAGAAACTGAAGCTTTCTTT

j_call: TRBJ2-1
v_call: TRBV10-2
d_call: TRBD2
clone_size: .
cdr3_aa: CASSVTSSHNEQFF
cdr3_nt: TGCGCCAGCAGTGTGACTAGCAGCCACAATGAGCAGTTCTTC

j_call: TRBJ2-1
v_call: TRBV2
d_call: TRBD2
clone_size: .
cdr3_aa: CASSDTSESYNEQFF
cdr3_nt: TGTGCCAGCAGTGATACTAGCGAGTCCTACAATGAGCAGTTCTTC

j_call: TRBJ2-7
v_call: TRBV6-5
d_call: .
clone_size: .
cdr3_aa: CASSLRDNYEQYF
cdr3_nt: TGTGCCAGCAGCCTCCGGGACAACTACGAGCAGTACTTC

j_call: TRBJ1-5
v_call: TRBV30
d_call: .
clone_size: .
cdr3_aa: CAWSVWGAANQPQHF
cdr3_nt: TGTGCCTGGAGTGTATGGGGGGCCGCTAATCAGCCCCAGCATTTT

j_call: TRBJ2-5
v_call: TRBV5-1
d_call: TRBD2
clone_size: .
cdr3_aa: CASSQGLAGVMETQYF
cdr3_nt: TGCGCCAGCAGCCAGGGACTAGCGGGAGTAATGGAGACCCAGTACTTC

j_call: TRBJ2-3
v_call: TRBV4-1
d_call: TRBD1
clone_size: .
cdr3_aa: CASSQDPRDRGVLDTQYF
cdr3_nt: TGCGCCAGCAGCCAAGATCCCCGGGACAGGGGGGTTTTAGATACGCAGTATTTT

j_call: TRBJ2-1
v_call: TRBV29-1
d_call: TRBD2
clone_size: .
cdr3_aa: CSVGSGVHNEQFF
cdr3_nt: TGCAGCGTTGGCAGCGGGGTTCACAATGAGCAGTTCTTC

j_call: TRBJ1-5
v_call: TRBV4-2
d_call: TRBD1
clone_size: .
cdr3_aa: CASSQTGQGATQPQHF
cdr3_nt: TGTGCCAGCAGCCAAACGGGACAGGGGGCGACTCAGCCCCAGCATTTT

j_call: TRBJ2-1
v_call: TRBV15
d_call: TRBD2
clone_size: once
cdr3_aa: CATSRVTSGTYNEQFF
cdr3_nt: TGTGCCACCAGCAGAGTAACTAGCGGGACCTACAATGAGCAGTTCTTC

j_call: TRBJ2-3
v_call: TRBV5-1
d_call: .
clone_size: .
cdr3_aa: CASSNSDYSTDTQYF
cdr3_nt: TGCGCCAGCAGCAACAGTGACTACAGCACAGATACGCAGTATTTT

j_call: TRBJ1-1
v_call: TRBV27
d_call: TRBD1
clone_size: .
cdr3_aa: CASSLGTGVRTEAFF
cdr3_nt: TGTGCCAGCAGTTTAGGGACAGGGGTTAGGACTGAAGCTTTCTTT

j_call: TRBJ1-5
v_call: TRBV19
d_call: .
clone_size: few
cdr3_aa: CASSFVGFNQPQHF
cdr3_nt: TGTGCCAGTAGTTTTGTTGGCTTTAATCAGCCCCAGCATTTT

j_call: TRBJ1-1
v_call: TRBV10-2
d_call: .
clone_size: few
cdr3_aa: CASSAKQMNTEAFF
cdr3_nt: TGCGCCAGCAGTGCGAAACAGATGAACACTGAAGCTTTCTTT

j_call: TRBJ1-4
v_call: TRBV7-2
d_call: .
clone_size: .
cdr3_aa: CASRQGFNEKLFF
cdr3_nt: TGTGCCAGCAGACAAGGGTTTAATGAAAAACTGTTTTTT

j_call: TRBJ2-1
v_call: TRBV18
d_call: TRBD1
clone_size: .
cdr3_aa: CASSPGQDNEQFF
cdr3_nt: TGTGCCAGCTCACCGGGACAGGACAATGAGCAGTTCTTC

j_call: TRBJ2-7
v_call: TRBV5-6
d_call: .
clone_size: .
cdr3_aa: CASSPRGSPFYEQYF
cdr3_nt: TGTGCCAGCAGCCCGCGGGGTTCCCCCTTCTACGAGCAGTACTTC

j_call: TRBJ1-2
v_call: TRBV14
d_call: .
clone_size: .
cdr3_aa: CASSQDWGGYTF
cdr3_nt: TGTGCCAGCAGCCAAGATTGGGGCGGCTACACCTTC

j_call: TRBJ2-2
v_call: TRBV6-5
d_call: .
clone_size: .
cdr3_aa: CASSPVGGGELFF
cdr3_nt: TGTGCCAGCAGCCCCGTTGGGGGCGGGGAGCTGTTTTTT